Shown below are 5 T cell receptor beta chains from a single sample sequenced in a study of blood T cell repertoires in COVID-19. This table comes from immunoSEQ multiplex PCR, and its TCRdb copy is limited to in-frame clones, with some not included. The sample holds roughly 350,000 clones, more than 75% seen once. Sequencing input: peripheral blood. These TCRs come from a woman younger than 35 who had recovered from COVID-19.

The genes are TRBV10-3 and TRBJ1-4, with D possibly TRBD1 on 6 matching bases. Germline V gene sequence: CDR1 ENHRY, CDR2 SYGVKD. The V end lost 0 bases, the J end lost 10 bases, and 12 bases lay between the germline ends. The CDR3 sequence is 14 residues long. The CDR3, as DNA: TGTGCCATCAGTGAGTCGGACAGATCAGGAAAACTGTTTTTT. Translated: CAISESDRSGKLFF.

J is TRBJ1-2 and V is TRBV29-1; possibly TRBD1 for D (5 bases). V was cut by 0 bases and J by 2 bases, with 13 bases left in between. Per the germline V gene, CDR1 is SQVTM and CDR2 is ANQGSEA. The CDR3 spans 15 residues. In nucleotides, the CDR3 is TGCAGCGTTGAAGAGGCTGGGGGGTGGAACTATGGCTACACCTTC. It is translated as CSVEEAGGWNYGYTF.

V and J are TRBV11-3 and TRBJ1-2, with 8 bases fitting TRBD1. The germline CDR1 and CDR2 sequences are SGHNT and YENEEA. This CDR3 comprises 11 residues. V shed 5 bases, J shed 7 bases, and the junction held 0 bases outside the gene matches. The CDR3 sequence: CASSTGGGYTF. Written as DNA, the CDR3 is TGTGCCAGCAGCACAGGGGGTGGCTACACCTTC.

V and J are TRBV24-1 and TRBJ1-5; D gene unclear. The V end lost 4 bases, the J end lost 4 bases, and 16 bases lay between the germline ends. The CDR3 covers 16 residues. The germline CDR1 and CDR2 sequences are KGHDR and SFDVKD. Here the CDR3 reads CATSDSGFRKNQPQHF. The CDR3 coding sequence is TGTGCCACCAGTGACTCCGGGTTCAGAAAAAATCAGCCCCAGCATTTT.

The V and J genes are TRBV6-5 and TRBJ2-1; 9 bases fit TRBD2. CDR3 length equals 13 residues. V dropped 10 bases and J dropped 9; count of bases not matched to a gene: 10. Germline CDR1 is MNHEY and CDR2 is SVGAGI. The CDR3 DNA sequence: TGTGCCACCTCCTTAGCGGGAGCAGGTGAGCAGTTCTTC. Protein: CATSLAGAGEQFF.